This record covers a single T cell receptor beta chain. The target antigen is unknown. Sequence at one end of the junction differs from germline and may be a read error. The source of the sample is a study of Ad26.COV2.S vaccination and SARS-CoV-2 variants. At the level of the study: Ad26.COV2.S, an intramuscular injection, was given once or twice 56 days apart. Study results and caveats: Researchers cautioned that TCR breadth and depth analyses may have underestimated total T cell responses. Vaccinees showed greater spike-specific TCR breadth than placebo recipients.

Using immunoSEQ multiplex PCR, the repertoire was profiled, and TCRdb retains in-frame clones only, with some absent. The sample carries fewer than 500,000 clones, approximately 90% recorded once. As for treatment: 19 received Ad26.COV2.S at low or high dose, single or two shots; several received placebo; per-sample allocation not given. The samples date from day 63 after the first vaccine or placebo injection. The administered vaccine (an Ad26 vector) expressed Wuhan-strain SARS-CoV-2 spike. Germline V gene data show CDR1 as MNHEY and CDR2 as SVGAGI. The CDR3 length is 12 residues. The V gene is TRBV6-5, the J gene TRBJ2-2; no reliable D call. The sample consisted of peripheral blood, taken in a trial of Ad26.COV2.S vaccine versus placebo. The sequence was collected from a person between 18 and 60 years old who received the Ad26.COV2.S COVID-19 vaccine or a placebo. Here the CDR3 reads CASRYYTGELFF. The CDR3 DNA reads TGTGCCAGCCGTTACTACACCGGGGAGCTGTTTTTT.